This T cell receptor beta chain was recorded in a study of cytomegalovirus exposure and HLA in healthy donors. V was pared by 0 bases and J by 4 bases, with 6 bases of the junction left unmatched. The CDR3 extends over 18 amino acids. Germline V lookup: CDR1 MGHRA, CDR2 YSYEKL. The PCR contained 60 Vbeta and 13 Jbeta primers. Assay used: immunoSEQ multiplex PCR; TCRdb lists only in-frame clones, some missing. Of 150,000 or so clones in the sample, 65% to 85% were seen once. Each of the donors was a healthy bone marrow donor. Study results and limitations: The study had only CMV serostatus as immune exposure information. Researchers reported in a later analysis that a missense DCLRE1C variant was tied to TCR beta V- and J-gene trimming.

Regarding this clone: Its specificity is not known.

J is TRBJ2-1 and V is TRBV4-1, with TRBD2 matching over 13 bases. The source material was PBMCs. This clonotype was obtained from a man aged 50 to 59 in good health and CMV-seronegative. CDR3 in DNA: TGCGCCAGCAGCCAAGAAACGGGACTAGCGGGAACATACAATGAGCAGTTCTTC. It codes for CASSQETGLAGTYNEQFF.